This entry lists 24 T cell receptor beta chains sequenced from one sample in a study of T-cell reconstitution after alpha-beta-depleted transplantation in children. The library targeted TCRbeta and was prepared with unique molecular identifiers. TCRdb re-derived calls from the PCR reads in MiXCR, one entry per CDR3 protein. The repertoire has some 460,000 distinct CDR3 sequences, around 16% of them found once; the top ten carry just under 30%. This specimen was PBMCs, mostly from graft donor cells, taken 360 days after TCRalphabeta/CD19-depleted stem cell transplant. These TCRs come from a boy under three years old who had a stem cell transplant for Wiskott-Aldrich syndrome, so the T cells may come from the graft donor.

This chain links TRBV29-1 with TRBJ2-4, with D perhaps being TRBD1 or TRBD2 (5 bases each). The germline V and J ends were trimmed by 2 bases and 1 base, with 12 bases remaining between them. The CDR3 sequence is 15 residues long. Looked up from germline, CDR1 is SQVTM and CDR2 is ANQGSEA. CDR3 in DNA: TGCAGCGTTGAACAGGGAGAGGTGGCCAAAAACATTCAGTACTTC. This gives the protein CSVEQGEVAKNIQYF.

The chain carries TRBV28 and TRBJ2-7; 8 bases map to TRBD1. The length of the CDR3 is 14 residues. CDR1 is MDHEN and CDR2 is SYDVKM in the germline V gene. V was pared by 7 bases and J by 1 base, with 6 bases of the junction left unmatched. CDR3 in DNA: TGTGCCAGCAACCACAGGGACAGGTCCTACGAGCAGTACTTC. Protein: CASNHRDRSYEQYF.

This rearrangement joins TRBV5-1 to TRBJ1-4, with D unclear. The germline V and J ends were trimmed by 0 bases and 5 bases, with 17 bases remaining between them. The CDR3 spans 17 residues. The germline V gene encodes CDR1 SGHRS and CDR2 YFSETQ. The CDR3 loop is CASSLDPDLTTNEKLFF. The CDR3 bases are TGCGCCAGCAGCTTGGACCCAGACCTCACCACCAATGAAAAACTGTTTTTT.

This sequence joins TRBV4-1 and TRBJ2-1, with 16 positions matching TRBD2. Germline lookup yields CDR1 MGHRA and CDR2 YSYEKL. The CDR3 is 17 residues long. V dropped 4 bases and J dropped 8; count of bases not matched to a gene: 8. CDR3 nucleotides: TGCGCCAGCAGCCTCCCCCTCGGGACTAGCGGGGGGGATGAGCAGTTCTTC. This sequence encodes CASSLPLGTSGGDEQFF.

The chain employs TRBV11-2 and TRBJ2-2; D may be TRBD1 (5 bases). Germline CDR1 SGHAT, CDR2 FQNNGV. Trimming shortened V by 1 base and J by 4 bases, and 22 bases separated the two germline ends. The CDR3 has 19 residues. This CDR3 is CASSLVRAGYVLGTGELFF. CDR3 bases: TGTGCCAGCAGCTTAGTAAGGGCAGGGTATGTGCTAGGCACCGGGGAGCTGTTTTTT.

V gene TRBV18 combines with J gene TRBJ2-7; TRBD2 matches at 10 bases. Germline lookup yields CDR1 KGHSH and CDR2 LQKENI. This CDR3 spans 16 amino acids. Germline trimming cut 2 bases from V and 1 base from J; bases unmatched to any gene: 5. This CDR3 reads CASSPKLAGVSYEQYF. CDR3 DNA: TGTGCCAGCTCACCAAAGCTAGCGGGGGTTTCCTACGAGCAGTACTTC.

The chain uses TRBV5-6 and TRBJ2-1; a possible D gene is TRBD2 (6 bases). The CDR3 has 13 amino acids. Per the germline V gene, CDR1 is SGHDT and CDR2 is YYEEEE. Trimming took off 5 bases at V and 7 bases at J, with 13 bases between the two ends. CDR3 nucleotides: TGTGCCAGCAGGGAGGGTTTGGGGAATGAGCAGTTCTTC. Translated: CASREGLGNEQFF.

The chain employs TRBV3-1 and TRBJ2-4; 11 bases fit TRBD1. This CDR3 is 19 amino acids long. Per germline, CDR1 LGHDT and CDR2 YNNKEL (reference sequence). Trimming cost V 11 bases and J 0 bases; bases outside gene matches: 18. The CDR3 protein is CAFQPSGTGGSIAKNIQYF. CDR3 nucleotides: TGTGCCTTCCAACCATCCGGGACAGGGGGTAGTATAGCCAAAAACATTCAGTACTTC.

This clonotype has ten or more counts. The CDR3 coding sequence is TGCGCCAGCAGCTTGGGCAGCATGAACACTGAAGCTTTCTTT. This sequence encodes CASSLGSMNTEAFF. The chain couples TRBV5-1 to TRBJ1-1; no definite D call. CDR3 length: 14 residues. V lost 0 bases to trimming and J lost 0 bases, with 6 bases between them. Germline-derived CDR1 and CDR2 are SGHRS and YFSETQ.

This clonotype was seen many times. One end of the junction fails to match germline, which may point to a read error. This chain joins TRBV27 and TRBJ2-7; maybe TRBD1 (6 bases). CDR3 length: 12 residues. Germline V gene data show CDR1 as MNHEY and CDR2 as SMNVEV (reference sequence). CDR3 coding DNA: TGCGCCAGCAGCTCTACAGGGAACGAGCAGTACTTC. Translating it yields CASSSTGNEQYF.

This clonotype was detected only a few times. The rearrangement uses TRBV12-3 or TRBV12-4 and TRBJ2-3; D call uncertain. V was shortened by 2 bases and J by 0 bases, with 9 bases between the two germline ends. The CDR3 loop spans 15 amino acids. The CDR3: CASSLTIGSTDTQYF. DNA for the CDR3: TGTGCCAGCAGTTTAACGATAGGTAGCACAGATACGCAGTATTTT.

This clonotype was seen ten or more times. One junction end does not reproduce the germline sequence, and a read error may be involved. The chain carries TRBV20-1 and TRBJ2-3; D may be TRBD2 (6 bases). Per the germline V gene, CDR1 is DFQATT and CDR2 is SNEGSKA (reference sequence). CDR3 length: 15 residues. The CDR3 protein is CSARDSGAGTDTQYF. CDR3 sequence (DNA): TGCAGTGCTAGAGATTCGGGAGCGGGCACTGATACGCAGTATTTT.

This clonotype has just a few counts. The junction departs from germline at one end; a sequencing error may be responsible. The chain links TRBV12-3 or TRBV12-4 to TRBJ2-1, with TRBD2 matching over 12 bases. CDR3 size: 14 residues. CDR3: CASSLAGGTNEQFF. DNA for the CDR3: TGTGCCAGCAGTCTAGCGGGAGGGACGAATGAGCAGTTCTTC.

The chain couples TRBV12-3 or TRBV12-4 to TRBJ2-1; 12 bases fit TRBD2. Unmatched junction bases numbered 9, after V lost 5 bases and J lost 7 bases. This CDR3 has 16 amino acids. CDR3 in amino acids: CASSRTSGALENEQFF. The CDR3 DNA sequence: TGTGCCAGCAGTCGGACTAGCGGGGCCTTGGAGAATGAGCAGTTCTTC.

This clonotype was recorded a few times. The chain uses TRBV11-1 and TRBJ2-7; D gene ambiguous. The CDR3 contains 14 residues. The germline CDR1 and CDR2 sequences are SGHAT and FQDESV (reference sequence). The germline V and J ends were trimmed by 0 bases and 4 bases, with 10 bases remaining between them. CDR3 amino acids: CASSLALRSYEQYF. The CDR3 DNA follows: TGTGCCAGCAGCTTAGCCTTAAGGAGTTACGAGCAGTACTTC.

This clonotype was seen repeatedly, ten times or more. This sequence joins TRBV7-9 and TRBJ2-1; TRBD2 aligns across 11 bases. The CDR3 is 16 residues long. Germline V gives CDR1 SEHNR, CDR2 FQNEAQ (reference sequence). Trimming took 1 base from V and 7 from J; bases not matched to a gene: 6. Here the CDR3 DNA reads TGTGCCAGCAGCTTAGTGATTGGGACTAGCGGTAATGAGCAGTTCTTC. Encoded protein: CASSLVIGTSGNEQFF.

This clonotype was seen only a few times. The gene calls are TRBV11-3 and TRBJ2-1, with D maybe TRBD2 (6 bases). V gave up 3 bases and J gave up 9 bases, with 15 bases separating them. The length of the CDR3 is 14 residues. The germline V gene has CDR1 SGHNT and CDR2 YENEEA. The CDR3 nucleotides read TGTGCCAGCAGCTTCGGGGGATCTTCCATTGAGCAGTTCTTC. Protein: CASSFGGSSIEQFF.

The CDR3, as DNA: TGCGCCAGCAGCTTGGCGATCGGGGAGCTGTTTTTT. Encoded protein: CASSLAIGELFF. The genes are TRBV5-1 and TRBJ2-2; no clear D. Germline V lookup: CDR1 SGHRS, CDR2 YFSETQ. Trimming removed 0 bases from V and 7 bases from J, with 4 bases in between. The CDR3 has 12 residues.

The table lists this clonotype with a few counts. V gene TRBV6-1 combines with J gene TRBJ1-1; possibly TRBD1 for D (5 bases). The CDR3 has 13 residues. The V gene's germline CDR1 is MNHNS and CDR2 SASEGT. The V end lost 1 base, the J end lost 8 bases, and 11 bases lay between the germline ends. In nucleotides, the CDR3 is TGTGCCAGCAGTGAAGATAGGGGTCCCGAAGCTTTCTTT. It specifies CASSEDRGPEAFF.

This clonotype was counted a few times. The rearrangement links TRBV15 to TRBJ2-3, with 9 bases fitting TRBD1. From germline, CDR1 is LNHNV and CDR2 YYDKDF (reference sequence). With 5 bases clipped from V and 2 bases from J, the junction kept 5 bases outside the gene matches. CDR3 length equals 15 residues. CDR3: CATSFDRGATDTQYF. As DNA, the CDR3 is TGTGCCACCAGCTTCGACAGGGGGGCCACAGATACGCAGTATTTT.

This clonotype was observed a handful of times. V gene TRBV5-1 combines with J gene TRBJ2-7; the D gene is possibly TRBD2 (5 bases). The germline V and J ends were trimmed by 1 base and 2 bases, with 7 bases remaining between them. The CDR3 has 13 amino acids. CDR1 and CDR2 (germline): SGHRS, YFSETQ. The CDR3 region is CASSLQLAYEQYF. CDR3 nucleotide sequence: TGCGCCAGCAGCTTGCAACTAGCCTACGAGCAGTACTTC.

The chain is built from TRBV7-2 and TRBJ2-7; the match to TRBD1 covers 9 bases. This CDR3 spans 16 amino acids. The V gene's germline CDR1 is SGHTA and CDR2 FQGNSA. J gave up 3 bases and V 5 bases, and 11 bases lay outside the gene matches. This chain's CDR3 is CASSPGNRGLFYEQYF. The CDR3 region has the DNA TGTGCCAGCAGCCCAGGGAACAGGGGGCTATTCTACGAGCAGTACTTC.

The chain combines TRBV4-3 with TRBJ2-5; 8 positions match TRBD1. Per the germline V gene, CDR1 is LGHNA and CDR2 is YSLEER. This CDR3 spans 16 amino acids. V was clipped by 4 bases and J by 5 bases; unmatched bases: 12. The DNA of the CDR3 is TGCGCCAGCAGCCGGGGCAGGGCAGGGGGCCTTGAGACCCAGTACTTC. This sequence encodes CASSRGRAGGLETQYF.

The chain links TRBV24-1 to TRBJ2-7, with D possibly being TRBD1 or TRBD2 (5 bases each). The CDR3 contains 15 residues. The germline V and J ends were trimmed by 2 bases and 1 base, with 11 bases remaining between them. The germline V gene encodes CDR1 KGHDR and CDR2 SFDVKD. The CDR3 DNA reads as TGTGCCACCAGTGATTCCCGGGGACGGTCCTACGAGCAGTACTTC. Encoded protein: CATSDSRGRSYEQYF.